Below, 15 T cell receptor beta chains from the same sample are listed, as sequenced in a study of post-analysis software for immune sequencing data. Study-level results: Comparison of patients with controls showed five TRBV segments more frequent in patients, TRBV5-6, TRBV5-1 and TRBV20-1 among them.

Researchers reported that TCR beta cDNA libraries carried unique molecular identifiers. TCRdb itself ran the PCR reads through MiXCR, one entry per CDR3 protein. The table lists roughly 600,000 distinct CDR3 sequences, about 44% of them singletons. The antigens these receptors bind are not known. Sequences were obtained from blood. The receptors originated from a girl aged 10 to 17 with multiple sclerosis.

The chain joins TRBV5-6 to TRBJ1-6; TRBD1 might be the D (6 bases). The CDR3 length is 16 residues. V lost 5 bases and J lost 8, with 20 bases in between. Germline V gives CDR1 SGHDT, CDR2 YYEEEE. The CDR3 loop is CASSPPGQRGDSPLHF. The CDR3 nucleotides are TGTGCCAGCAGTCCGCCAGGACAGCGGGGGGATTCACCCCTCCACTTT.

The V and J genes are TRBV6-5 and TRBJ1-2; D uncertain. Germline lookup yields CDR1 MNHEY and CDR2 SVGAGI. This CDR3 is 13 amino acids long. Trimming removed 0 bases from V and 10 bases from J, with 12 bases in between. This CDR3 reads CASSYSSGYSYTF. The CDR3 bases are TGTGCCAGCAGTTACTCGAGCGGGTACTCCTACACCTTC.

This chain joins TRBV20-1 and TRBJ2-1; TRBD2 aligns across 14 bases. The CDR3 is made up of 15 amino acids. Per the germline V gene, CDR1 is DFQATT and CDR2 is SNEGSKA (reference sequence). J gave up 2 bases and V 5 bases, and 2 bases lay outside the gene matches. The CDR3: CSAPTSGGAYNEQFF. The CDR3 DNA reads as TGCAGTGCTCCGACTAGCGGGGGGGCCTACAATGAGCAGTTCTTC.

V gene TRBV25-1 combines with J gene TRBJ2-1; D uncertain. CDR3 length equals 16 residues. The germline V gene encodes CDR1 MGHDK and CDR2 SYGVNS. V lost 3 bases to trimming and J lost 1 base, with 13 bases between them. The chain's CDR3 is CASSDGWARSYNEQFF. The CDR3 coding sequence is TGTGCCAGCAGTGACGGTTGGGCACGGTCCTACAATGAGCAGTTCTTC.

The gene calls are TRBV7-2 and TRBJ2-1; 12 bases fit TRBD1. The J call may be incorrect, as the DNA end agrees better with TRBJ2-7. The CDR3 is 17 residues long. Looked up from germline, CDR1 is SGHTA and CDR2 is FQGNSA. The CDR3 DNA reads TGTGCCAGCAGCCGGGTGGGGACAGGGGGCGGAGGGTACGAGCAGTACTTC. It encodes CASSRVGTGGGGYEQYF.

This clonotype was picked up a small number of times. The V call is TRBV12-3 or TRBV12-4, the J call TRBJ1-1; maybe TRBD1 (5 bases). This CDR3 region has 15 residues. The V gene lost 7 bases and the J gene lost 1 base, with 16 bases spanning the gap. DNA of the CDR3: TGTGCCAGCACCCTTAATAGGGGCCGGAACACTGAAGCTTTCTTT. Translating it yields CASTLNRGRNTEAFF.

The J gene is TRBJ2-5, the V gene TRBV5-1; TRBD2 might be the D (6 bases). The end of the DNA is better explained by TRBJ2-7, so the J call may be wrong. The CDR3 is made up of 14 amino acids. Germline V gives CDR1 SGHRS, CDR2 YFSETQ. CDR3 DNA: TGCGCCAGCAGCCCGGGACTCGGGGTCACCGAGCAGTACTTC. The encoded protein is CASSPGLGVTEQYF.

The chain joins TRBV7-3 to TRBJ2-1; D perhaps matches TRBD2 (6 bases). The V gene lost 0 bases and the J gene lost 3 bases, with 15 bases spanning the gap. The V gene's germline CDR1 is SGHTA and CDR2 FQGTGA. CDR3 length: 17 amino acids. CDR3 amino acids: CASSLTGSASDYNEQFF. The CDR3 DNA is TGTGCCAGCAGCTTAACGGGCTCGGCTAGCGACTACAATGAGCAGTTCTTC.

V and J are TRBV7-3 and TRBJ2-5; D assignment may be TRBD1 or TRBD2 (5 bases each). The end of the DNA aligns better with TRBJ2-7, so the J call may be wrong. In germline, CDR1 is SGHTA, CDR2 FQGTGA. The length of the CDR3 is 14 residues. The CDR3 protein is CASSLSGTDYEQYF. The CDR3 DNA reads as TGTGCCAGCAGCCTATCCGGGACGGACTACGAGCAGTACTTC.

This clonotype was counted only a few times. The CDR3 DNA sequence: TGTGCCAGCAGTGAAGGTATCGGGGACGGCTACGAGCAGTACTTC. Translation gives CASSEGIGDGYEQYF. This sequence joins TRBV2 and TRBJ2-7; possibly TRBD1 or TRBD2 for D (5 bases each). In germline, CDR1 is SNHLY, CDR2 FYNNEI. V lost 1 base and J lost 3, with 13 bases in between. This CDR3 has 15 amino acids. Drawing the rest from reference TRBV2 and TRBJ2-7, the complete variable domain is EPEVTQTPSHQVTQMGQEVILRCVPISNHLYFYWYRQILGQKVEFLVSFYNNEISEKSEIFDDQFSVERPDGSNFTLKIRSTKLEDSAMYFCASSEGIGDGYEQYFGPGTRLTVT.

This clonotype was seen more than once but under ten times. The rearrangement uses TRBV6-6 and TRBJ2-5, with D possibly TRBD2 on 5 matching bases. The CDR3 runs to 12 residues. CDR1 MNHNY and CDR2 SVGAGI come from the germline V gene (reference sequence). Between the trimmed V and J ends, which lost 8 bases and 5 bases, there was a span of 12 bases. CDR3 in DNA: TGTGCCAGCTACCCGGGGTGGGAGACCCAGTACTTC. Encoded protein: CASYPGWETQYF.

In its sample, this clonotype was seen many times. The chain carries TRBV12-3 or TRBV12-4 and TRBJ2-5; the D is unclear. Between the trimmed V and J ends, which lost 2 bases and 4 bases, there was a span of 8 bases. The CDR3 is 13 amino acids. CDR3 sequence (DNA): TGTGCCAGCAGTTTAAACGAAGGAGAGACCCAGTACTTC. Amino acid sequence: CASSLNEGETQYF.

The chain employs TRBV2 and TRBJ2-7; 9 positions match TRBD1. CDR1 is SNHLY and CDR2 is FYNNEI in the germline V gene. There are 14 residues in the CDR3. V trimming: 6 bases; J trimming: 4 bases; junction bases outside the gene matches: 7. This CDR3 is CASSLQGARYEQYF. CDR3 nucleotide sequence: TGTGCCAGCAGCCTACAGGGGGCGCGGTACGAGCAGTACTTC.

DNA for the CDR3: TGCGCCAGCAGCCAAGTTTACAGGGCTAACTATGGCTACACCTTC. Encoded protein: CASSQVYRANYGYTF. J is TRBJ1-2 and V is TRBV4-1; D perhaps matches TRBD1 (6 bases). Germline CDR1 MGHRA, CDR2 YSYEKL. The CDR3 loop spans 15 amino acids. The V end was cut by 1 base, the J end by 0 bases, with 9 bases between.

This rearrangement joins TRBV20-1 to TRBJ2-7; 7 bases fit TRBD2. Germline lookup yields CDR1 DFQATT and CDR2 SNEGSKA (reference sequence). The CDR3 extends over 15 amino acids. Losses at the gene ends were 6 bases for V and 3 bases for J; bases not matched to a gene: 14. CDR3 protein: CSAPHTGLVGYEQYF. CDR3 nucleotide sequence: TGCAGTGCACCCCATACAGGACTAGTGGGCTACGAGCAGTACTTC.